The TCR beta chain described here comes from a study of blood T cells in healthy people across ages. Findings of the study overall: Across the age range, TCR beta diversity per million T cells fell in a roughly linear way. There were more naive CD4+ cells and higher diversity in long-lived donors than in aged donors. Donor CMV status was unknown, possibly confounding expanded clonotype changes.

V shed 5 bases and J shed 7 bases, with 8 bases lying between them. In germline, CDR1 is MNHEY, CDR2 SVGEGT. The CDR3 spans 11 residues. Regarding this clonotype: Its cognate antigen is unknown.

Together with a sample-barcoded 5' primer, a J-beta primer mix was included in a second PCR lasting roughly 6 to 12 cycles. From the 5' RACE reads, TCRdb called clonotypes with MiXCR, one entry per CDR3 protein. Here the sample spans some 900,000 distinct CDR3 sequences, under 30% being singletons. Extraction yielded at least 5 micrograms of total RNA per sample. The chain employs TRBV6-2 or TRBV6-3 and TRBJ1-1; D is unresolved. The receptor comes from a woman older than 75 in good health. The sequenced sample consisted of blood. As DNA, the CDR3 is TGTGCCAGCAGTCAGGCTTTTGAAGCTTTCTTT. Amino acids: CASSQAFEAFF.